The entry below describes one TCR beta chain. The sample comes from a study of blood T cell repertoires in COVID-19. Produced via immunoSEQ multiplex PCR; TCRdb's table is partial and in-frame only. The data contain approximately 46,000 clones, 80% to 90% of them singletons. The germline CDR1 and CDR2 sequences are SGHNT and YENEEA. V was pared by 4 bases and J by 2 bases, with 7 bases of the junction left unmatched. The CDR3 runs to 16 residues. The chain carries TRBV11-3 and TRBJ2-1; 8 nucleotides align to TRBD1. The sequenced material came from peripheral blood. This clonotype originated in an older man with active COVID-19. CDR3 nucleotides: TGTGCCAGCAGCTCGACCGGGACAGGAGCCTACAATGAGCAGTTCTTC. This codes for CASSSTGTGAYNEQFF.